The 9 T cell receptor beta chains given below trace back to one sample, sequenced in a study of glioma-infiltrating T cells. TCR alpha and beta CDR3 regions were amplified from RNA using iRepertoire nested multiplex PCR. TCRdb independently ran MiXCR on the multiplex PCR reads; one entry per CDR3 protein. The profile shows 160,000 or so distinct CDR3 sequences, about 46% of them singletons. Sequencing input: glioma tissue, nonneoplastic brain tissue, or PBMCs (not recorded which). The receptors stem from a human donor with low-grade glioma or glioblastoma, undergoing nonglioma brain surgery, or in good health (not recorded which).

A word on this clonotype: It is likely a read error, because the conserved phenylalanine at the end of the CDR3 is missing. The rearrangement links TRBV4-1 to TRBJ2-7; D is perhaps TRBD2 (6 bases). The CDR3 is made up of 14 amino acids. Between the trimmed V and J ends, which lost 0 bases and 3 bases, there was a span of 9 bases. Germline-derived CDR1 and CDR2 are MGHRA and YSYEKL. The DNA for the CDR3 is TGCGCCAGCAGCCAAGAATCCGGGAGCTACGAGCAGTACCTC. Encoded protein: CASSQESGSYEQYL.

The chain joins TRBV7-6 to TRBJ1-3; TRBD1 matches 7 bases. The V gene's germline CDR1 is SGHVS and CDR2 FNYEAQ. The CDR3 totals 17 residues. With 0 bases clipped from V and 5 bases from J, the junction kept 10 bases outside the gene matches. As DNA, the CDR3 is TGTGCCAGCAGCTTAGCGTTTCGAGGACAGGAACGAAACACCATATATTTT. Amino acid sequence: CASSLAFRGQERNTIYF.

Points on this clonotype: A much larger clone differs from this one at a single base, so this may be a read error. The rearrangement uses TRBV2 and TRBJ1-5; D uncertain. CDR3 length equals 13 residues. Per the germline V gene, CDR1 is SNHLY and CDR2 is FYNNEI. CDR3 bases: TGTGCCAGCAAGCCAGATAGCAATCAGCTCCAGCATTTT. This translates into CASKPDSNQLQHF.

A word on this clonotype: This clone may be a read error of a much larger clone one base away. The chain uses TRBV7-2 and TRBJ2-3; D unclear. Trimming took off 1 base at V and 5 bases at J, with 7 bases between the two ends. This CDR3 contains 13 residues. The germline V gene has CDR1 SGHTA and CDR2 FQGNSA. CDR3 sequence: CASSLVVKDTQYF. CDR3 nucleotide sequence: TGTGCCAGCAGCTTAGTAGTAAAAGATACGCAGTATTTT.

This clonotype came up a few times. V and J are TRBV4-2 and TRBJ2-1; the D gene is possibly TRBD2 (6 bases). This CDR3 comprises 13 residues. CDR1 LGHNA and CDR2 YNFKEQ come from the germline V gene. The ends were cut back, 4 bases at V and 7 bases at J, with 11 bases in the middle. CDR3 sequence reads: CASSRDFANEQFF. CDR3 nucleotide sequence: TGTGCCAGCAGCCGGGACTTTGCGAATGAGCAGTTCTTC.

This clonotype was seen repeatedly, ten times or more. The chain couples TRBV20-1 to TRBJ1-1; unclear D gene. The germline V and J ends were trimmed by 3 bases and 7 bases, with 9 bases remaining between them. Germline CDR1 is DFQATT and CDR2 is SNEGSKA (reference sequence). The CDR3 is 11 amino acids. The CDR3 loop reads CSASDWDEAFF. The DNA of the CDR3 is TGCAGTGCTAGTGATTGGGATGAAGCTTTCTTT.

This clonotype was seen more than once but under ten times. The J gene is TRBJ2-1, the V gene TRBV24-1; 7 nucleotides line up with TRBD2. Germline values: CDR1 KGHDR, CDR2 SFDVKD. The J segment lost 4 bases and the V segment lost 3 bases, leaving 11 bases of the junction unmatched. The CDR3 has 17 residues. In nucleotides, the CDR3 is TGTGCCACCAGTGATGAAACGACTAGCAGAAGATACAATGAGCAGTTCTTC. Translated: CATSDETTSRRYNEQFF.

On this clonotype itself: The germline gene is not matched at one end of the junction; a read error may be the cause. The CDR3 here is CASSIGDTYTDTKYF. Here the CDR3 DNA reads TGTGCCAGTAGTATAGGAGACACCTACACAGATACGAAGTATTTT. The chain joins TRBV19 to TRBJ2-3; D unclear. The CDR3 loop spans 15 amino acids. Germline CDR1 reads LNHDA; CDR2 reads SQIVND (reference sequence).

In its sample, this clonotype was seen many times. The chain has TRBV20-1 and TRBJ1-1; D possibly corresponds to TRBD1 (5 bases). The CDR3 is made up of 14 amino acids. Germline V gives CDR1 DFQATT, CDR2 SNEGSKA (reference sequence). The V and J ends lost 0 bases and 5 bases respectively, with 13 bases between them. The CDR3, as DNA: TGCAGTGCTAGAGACTCGAGGGGAGTTACTGAAGCTTTCTTT. This sequence encodes CSARDSRGVTEAFF.